The rows below give T cell receptor beta chains drawn from one sample of a study of blood T cell repertoires in COVID-19. Sequencing was performed with immunoSEQ multiplex PCR; in TCRdb, only in-frame clones are kept and a portion is missing. The sample holds 250,000 to 350,000 clones, more than 85% seen once. The sequenced sample consisted of PBMCs or T cells enriched from blood (not recorded which). The receptors shown here come from a woman younger than 45 who had recovered from COVID-19. The CDR3 runs from the conserved cysteine through the conserved F or W. The order of the fields is clone size, V gene, D gene, J gene, CDR3 protein, CDR3 DNA. D genes are given only for firm matches. A row's size may be missing; if present it is once, few, many or a size class.

clone_size: NA; v_call: TRBV27; d_call: NA; j_call: TRBJ2-5; cdr3_aa: CASSPTWGHQETQYF; cdr3_nt: TGTGCCAGCAGTCCCACGTGGGGGCACCAAGAGACCCAGTACTTC
clone_size: NA; v_call: TRBV18; d_call: TRBD1; j_call: TRBJ1-2; cdr3_aa: CASSRDRDYGYTF; cdr3_nt: TGTGCCAGCTCACGGGACAGAGACTATGGCTACACCTTC
clone_size: NA; v_call: TRBV4-2; d_call: NA; j_call: TRBJ1-6; cdr3_aa: CASSQDMDSWNSPLHF; cdr3_nt: TGTGCCAGCAGCCAAGATATGGACAGTTGGAATTCACCCCTCCACTTT
clone_size: NA; v_call: TRBV4-1; d_call: NA; j_call: TRBJ2-5; cdr3_aa: CASSQELTRRADIRETQYF; cdr3_nt: TGCGCCAGCAGCCAAGAACTTACTCGGCGGGCAGACATCCGGGAGACCCAGTACTTC
clone_size: NA; v_call: TRBV6-5; d_call: NA; j_call: TRBJ2-5; cdr3_aa: CASSPGGTQTQYF; cdr3_nt: TGTGCCAGCAGCCCCGGGGGGACACAGACCCAGTACTTC
clone_size: NA; v_call: TRBV6-6; d_call: TRBD1; j_call: TRBJ1-5; cdr3_aa: CASSYSPGGSNQPQHF; cdr3_nt: TGTGCCAGCAGTTACTCACCAGGGGGTAGCAATCAGCCCCAGCATTTT
clone_size: NA; v_call: TRBV11-3; d_call: NA; j_call: TRBJ2-2; cdr3_aa: CASSLLAIAGELFF; cdr3_nt: TGTGCCAGCAGCTTACTAGCAATTGCCGGGGAGCTGTTTTTT
clone_size: NA; v_call: TRBV5-1; d_call: NA; j_call: TRBJ1-3; cdr3_aa: CASSLTGSSGNTIYF; cdr3_nt: TGCGCCAGCAGCCTAACAGGGAGCTCTGGAAACACCATATATTTT
clone_size: NA; v_call: TRBV28; d_call: NA; j_call: TRBJ2-2; cdr3_aa: CASRPQGTGELFF; cdr3_nt: TGTGCCAGCAGGCCCCAGGGGACCGGGGAGCTGTTTTTT
clone_size: NA; v_call: TRBV28; d_call: NA; j_call: TRBJ2-7; cdr3_aa: CASSPIGGVGGGGLSYEQYF; cdr3_nt: TGTGCCAGCAGCCCAATCGGGGGGGTTGGGGGAGGGGGCCTTTCCTACGAGCAGTACTTC
clone_size: NA; v_call: TRBV28; d_call: TRBD1; j_call: TRBJ1-1; cdr3_aa: CASSLGQGSGEAFF; cdr3_nt: TGTGCCAGCAGCCTCGGACAGGGATCGGGTGAAGCTTTCTTT
clone_size: few; v_call: TRBV19; d_call: NA; j_call: TRBJ1-6; cdr3_aa: CASRDGQGNSPLHF; cdr3_nt: TGTGCCAGTCGTGATGGGCAGGGGAATTCACCCCTCCACTTT
clone_size: NA; v_call: TRBV6-6; d_call: TRBD1; j_call: TRBJ1-5; cdr3_aa: CASSRTGGNQPQHF; cdr3_nt: TGTGCCAGCAGCCGGACAGGGGGCAATCAGCCCCAGCATTTT
clone_size: NA; v_call: TRBV6-1; d_call: NA; j_call: TRBJ1-3; cdr3_aa: CASSGTVRFSGNTIYF; cdr3_nt: TGTGCCAGCAGTGGGACAGTTAGATTCTCTGGAAACACCATATATTTT
clone_size: NA; v_call: TRBV4-1; d_call: NA; j_call: TRBJ2-7; cdr3_aa: CASSQDLGHEQYF; cdr3_nt: TGCGCCAGCAGCCAAGATTTGGGGCACGAGCAGTACTTC
clone_size: NA; v_call: TRBV7-2; d_call: TRBD2; j_call: TRBJ2-5; cdr3_aa: CASSGTGGQETQYF; cdr3_nt: TGTGCCAGCAGCGGGACGGGGGGCCAAGAGACCCAGTACTTC
clone_size: NA; v_call: TRBV27; d_call: TRBD2; j_call: TRBJ2-3; cdr3_aa: CASSPGTSGGVDTQYF; cdr3_nt: TGTGCCAGCAGTCCCGGGACTAGCGGGGGGGTAGATACGCAGTATTTT
clone_size: NA; v_call: TRBV7-8; d_call: NA; j_call: TRBJ1-1; cdr3_aa: CASSLLARGVNTEAFF; cdr3_nt: TGTGCCAGCAGCTTATTGGCTCGGGGGGTGAACACTGAAGCTTTCTTT
clone_size: many; v_call: TRBV27; d_call: NA; j_call: TRBJ2-7; cdr3_aa: CASRYINQGSEQYF; cdr3_nt: TGTGCCAGCAGATACATAAACCAGGGGAGTGAGCAGTACTTC
clone_size: NA; v_call: TRBV7-2; d_call: NA; j_call: TRBJ1-5; cdr3_aa: CASSLDGGTFNQPQHF; cdr3_nt: TGTGCCAGCAGCTTAGATGGGGGGACGTTCAATCAGCCCCAGCATTTT
clone_size: NA; v_call: TRBV5-4; d_call: TRBD1; j_call: TRBJ1-1; cdr3_aa: CASSSHRGEAFF; cdr3_nt: TGTGCCAGCAGCTCCCACAGGGGAGAAGCTTTCTTT
clone_size: NA; v_call: TRBV19; d_call: NA; j_call: TRBJ1-1; cdr3_aa: CASSMRADTEAFF; cdr3_nt: TGTGCCAGTAGTATGCGGGCCGACACTGAAGCTTTCTTT
clone_size: NA; v_call: TRBV6-6; d_call: NA; j_call: TRBJ1-4; cdr3_aa: CASSPNLMTASNEKLFF; cdr3_nt: TGTGCCAGCAGTCCAAACCTGATGACAGCCTCTAATGAAAAACTGTTTTTT
clone_size: NA; v_call: TRBV5-1; d_call: TRBD1; j_call: TRBJ1-3; cdr3_aa: CASSLTGGSLFLNSGNTIYF; cdr3_nt: TGCGCCAGCAGCTTGACAGGGGGCTCCCTTTTCCTAAACTCTGGAAACACCATATATTTT
clone_size: NA; v_call: TRBV27; d_call: TRBD2; j_call: TRBJ2-4; cdr3_aa: CASSLSGGLAKNIQYF; cdr3_nt: TGTGCCAGCAGTCTTAGCGGGGGGCTAGCCAAAAACATTCAGTACTTC
clone_size: NA; v_call: TRBV28; d_call: TRBD2; j_call: TRBJ2-3; cdr3_aa: CASSLWVGTSGGLSYYPSTDTQYF; cdr3_nt: TGTGCCAGCAGTTTATGGGTTGGGACTAGCGGGGGCCTATCGTACTACCCTAGCACAGATACGCAGTATTTT
clone_size: NA; v_call: TRBV10-3; d_call: TRBD2; j_call: TRBJ2-1; cdr3_aa: CAISESGLGLAGVIEQFF; cdr3_nt: TGTGCCATCAGTGAGTCGGGCCTGGGGCTAGCGGGAGTCATTGAGCAGTTCTTC
clone_size: few; v_call: TRBV28; d_call: TRBD1; j_call: TRBJ1-1; cdr3_aa: CASFTGVLTEAFF; cdr3_nt: TGTGCCAGCTTTACAGGGGTACTGACTGAAGCTTTCTTT
clone_size: NA; v_call: TRBV2; d_call: TRBD2; j_call: TRBJ2-1; cdr3_aa: CASSEGAGGPYDEQFF; cdr3_nt: TGTGCCAGCAGTGAAGGGGCGGGAGGGCCCTACGATGAGCAGTTCTTC
clone_size: NA; v_call: TRBV28; d_call: TRBD1; j_call: TRBJ1-4; cdr3_aa: CASSPGTGANEKLFF; cdr3_nt: TGTGCCAGCAGTCCTGGGACAGGGGCTAATGAAAAACTGTTTTTT
clone_size: NA; v_call: TRBV28; d_call: TRBD1; j_call: TRBJ2-1; cdr3_aa: CASNTPLQGAREQFF; cdr3_nt: TGTGCCAGCAACACACCCCTACAGGGGGCAAGGGAGCAGTTCTTC
clone_size: NA; v_call: TRBV19; d_call: TRBD1; j_call: TRBJ2-1; cdr3_aa: CATLNLRDSYNEQFF; cdr3_nt: TGTGCCACCCTAAACCTCCGGGACAGTTACAATGAGCAGTTCTTC
clone_size: NA; v_call: TRBV11-2; d_call: NA; j_call: TRBJ1-1; cdr3_aa: CASSYRTKVAFF; cdr3_nt: TGTGCCAGCAGCTATCGGACAAAGGTGGCTTTCTTT
clone_size: NA; v_call: TRBV28; d_call: NA; j_call: TRBJ1-2; cdr3_aa: CASGRAGVNGYTF; cdr3_nt: TGTGCCAGCGGAAGGGCGGGGGTGAATGGCTACACCTTC
clone_size: NA; v_call: TRBV9; d_call: NA; j_call: TRBJ2-1; cdr3_aa: CASSLLVASSYNEQFF; cdr3_nt: TGTGCCAGCAGCCTCCTGGTTGCGAGCTCCTACAATGAGCAGTTCTTC
clone_size: NA; v_call: TRBV4-1; d_call: TRBD1; j_call: TRBJ1-5; cdr3_aa: CASSQGGGTGGQPQHF; cdr3_nt: TGCGCCAGCAGCCAAGGGGGAGGGACAGGGGGACAGCCCCAGCATTTT
clone_size: NA; v_call: TRBV7-9; d_call: NA; j_call: TRBJ1-5; cdr3_aa: CASSSNRVGQPQHF; cdr3_nt: TGTGCCAGCAGCTCAAACAGGGTGGGTCAGCCCCAGCATTTT
clone_size: NA; v_call: TRBV6-5; d_call: NA; j_call: TRBJ1-1; cdr3_aa: CASTEIPNTEAFF; cdr3_nt: TGTGCCAGCACGGAGATCCCGAACACTGAAGCTTTCTTT
clone_size: NA; v_call: TRBV7-9; d_call: TRBD1; j_call: TRBJ2-2; cdr3_aa: CASSWLQGAPGELFF; cdr3_nt: TGTGCCAGCAGTTGGCTACAGGGGGCCCCCGGGGAGCTGTTTTTT
clone_size: NA; v_call: TRBV9; d_call: NA; j_call: TRBJ2-3; cdr3_aa: CASSVYEFTDTQYF; cdr3_nt: TGTGCCAGCAGCGTATATGAGTTCACAGATACGCAGTATTTT
clone_size: once; v_call: TRBV4-1; d_call: TRBD1; j_call: TRBJ2-1; cdr3_aa: CASSQEQTGLPEQFF; cdr3_nt: TGCGCCAGCAGCCAAGAGCAGACAGGGCTGCCTGAGCAGTTCTTC
clone_size: NA; v_call: TRBV6-2/TRBV6-3; d_call: NA; j_call: TRBJ1-2; cdr3_aa: CASSSQGYGYTF; cdr3_nt: TGTGCCAGCAGTTCTCAGGGCTATGGCTACACCTTC
clone_size: NA; v_call: TRBV4-3; d_call: TRBD2; j_call: TRBJ2-1; cdr3_aa: CASSQDPSGSDRFF; cdr3_nt: TGCGCCAGCAGCCAAGATCCTAGCGGGAGTGATCGTTTCTTC
clone_size: NA; v_call: TRBV19; d_call: NA; j_call: TRBJ2-3; cdr3_aa: CASSIGQSDTQYF; cdr3_nt: TGTGCCAGTAGCATTGGACAGTCAGATACGCAGTATTTT
clone_size: NA; v_call: TRBV15; d_call: NA; j_call: TRBJ2-1; cdr3_aa: CATSRDQVLFNEQFF; cdr3_nt: TGTGCCACCAGCAGAGATCAGGTACTGTTCAATGAGCAGTTCTTC
clone_size: NA; v_call: TRBV24-1; d_call: NA; j_call: TRBJ1-1; cdr3_aa: CATSDPASPSEAFF; cdr3_nt: TGTGCCACCAGTGATCCAGCGAGTCCGAGTGAAGCTTTCTTT
clone_size: NA; v_call: TRBV7-9; d_call: NA; j_call: TRBJ1-4; cdr3_aa: CASSLGTLVGEKLFF; cdr3_nt: TGTGCCAGCAGCTTAGGTACGCTCGTCGGTGAAAAACTGTTTTTT